This section outlines one TCR beta chain sequence together with its context. Donors likely had unrecorded immune exposures despite being nominally healthy when sampled. This entry comes from a study of cytomegalovirus exposure and HLA in healthy donors. V gave up 0 bases and J gave up 0 bases; unmatched junction bases: 2. This CDR3 has 15 amino acids. Germline V gene data show CDR1 as SGHRS and CDR2 as YFSETQ. The PCR contained 60 Vbeta and 13 Jbeta primers. Profiled with immunoSEQ multiplex PCR; TCRdb holds only in-frame clones, not every one. Here the sample spans 90,000 to 150,000 clones, around 77% being singletons.

V usage is TRBV5-1 and J usage is TRBJ2-7; 8 bases align to TRBD1. The sequence was obtained from a man in his forties or fifties in good health and CMV-seropositive. Input material: PBMCs. The CDR3 spells CASSLGDRSSYEQYF. In DNA form, the CDR3 reads TGCGCCAGCAGCTTGGGGGACAGGAGCTCCTACGAGCAGTACTTC.